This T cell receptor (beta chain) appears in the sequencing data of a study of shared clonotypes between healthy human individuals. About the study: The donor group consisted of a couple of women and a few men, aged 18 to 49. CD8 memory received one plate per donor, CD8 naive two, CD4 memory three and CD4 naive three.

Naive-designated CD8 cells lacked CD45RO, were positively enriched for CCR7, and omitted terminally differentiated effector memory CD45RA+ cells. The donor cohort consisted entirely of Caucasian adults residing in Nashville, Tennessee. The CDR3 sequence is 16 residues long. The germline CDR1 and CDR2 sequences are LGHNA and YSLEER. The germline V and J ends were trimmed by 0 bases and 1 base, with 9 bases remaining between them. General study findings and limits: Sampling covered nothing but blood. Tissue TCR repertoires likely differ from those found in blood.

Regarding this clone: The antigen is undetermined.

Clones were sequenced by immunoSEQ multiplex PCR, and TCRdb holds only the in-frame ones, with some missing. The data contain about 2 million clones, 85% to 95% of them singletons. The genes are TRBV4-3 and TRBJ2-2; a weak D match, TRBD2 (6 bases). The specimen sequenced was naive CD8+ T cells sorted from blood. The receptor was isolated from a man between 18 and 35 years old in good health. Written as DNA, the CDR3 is TGCGCCAGCAGCCAAGATCCTAGCGAGAACACCGGGGAGCTGTTTTTT. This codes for CASSQDPSENTGELFF.